The rows below give T cell receptor beta chains drawn from one sample of a study of PD-1 blockade in classical Hodgkin lymphoma. Repertoires were generated with immunoSEQ multiplex PCR, while TCRdb's copy carries only in-frame clones and drops some. Of approximately 100,000 clones listed, around 90% are singletons. The sequenced sample was peripheral blood mononuclear cells (PBMCs), obtained at baseline. The receptors stem from a human donor with classical Hodgkin lymphoma. Each CDR3 is given with its conserved first and last residue. Fields, in order: CDR3 DNA, CDR3 protein, clone size, V gene, J gene, D gene. A D gene is named only where the DNA matches it firmly. The size of a clone is reported for some rows only, either as once, few or many, or as a class for expanded clones.

cdr3_nt: TGTGCCAGCAGTTGGGGACAGGTGGCCGAGCAGTACTTC
cdr3_aa: CASSWGQVAEQYF
clone_size: NA
v_call: TRBV27
j_call: TRBJ2-7
d_call: TRBD1

cdr3_nt: TGTGCCAGCAGTGAGAGTAGCGGAAATTACAATGAGCAGTTCTTC
cdr3_aa: CASSESSGNYNEQFF
clone_size: NA
v_call: TRBV2
j_call: TRBJ2-1
d_call: NA

cdr3_nt: TGTGCCAGCAGCGTAGAGACTAGCGGGAGGGCTTACAATGAGCAGTTCTTC
cdr3_aa: CASSVETSGRAYNEQFF
clone_size: NA
v_call: TRBV9
j_call: TRBJ2-1
d_call: TRBD2

cdr3_nt: TGCGCCAGCAGAAGGACAGGGGCCCAAGATGCAACTAATGAAAAACTGTTTTTT
cdr3_aa: CASRRTGAQDATNEKLFF
clone_size: NA
v_call: TRBV5-1
j_call: TRBJ1-4
d_call: TRBD1

cdr3_nt: TGTGCCAGCAGTTTAAGTGCGGGCTCCTACGAGCAGTACTTC
cdr3_aa: CASSLSAGSYEQYF
clone_size: NA
v_call: TRBV27
j_call: TRBJ2-7
d_call: NA

cdr3_nt: TGTGCCAGCGGACCGTACAATGAGCAGTTCTTC
cdr3_aa: CASGPYNEQFF
clone_size: NA
v_call: TRBV9
j_call: TRBJ2-1
d_call: NA

cdr3_nt: TGTGCCACCATGGGAGGCGCCCTTTACAATGAGCAGTTCTTC
cdr3_aa: CATMGGALYNEQFF
clone_size: NA
v_call: TRBV19
j_call: TRBJ2-1
d_call: NA

cdr3_nt: TGTGCCAGCAGTCCCTCCTACCCAGATACGCAGTATTTT
cdr3_aa: CASSPSYPDTQYF
clone_size: NA
v_call: TRBV6-6
j_call: TRBJ2-3
d_call: NA

cdr3_nt: TGCGCCAGCAGCTTGGAAAGGGGTTGGGACACTGAAGCTTTCTTT
cdr3_aa: CASSLERGWDTEAFF
clone_size: NA
v_call: TRBV5-1
j_call: TRBJ1-1
d_call: NA

cdr3_nt: TGTGCCAGCAGCCAAGTCACAGGGAGATGGGAGACCCAGTACTTC
cdr3_aa: CASSQVTGRWETQYF
clone_size: NA
v_call: TRBV14
j_call: TRBJ2-5
d_call: NA

cdr3_nt: TGTGCCAGCAGCCCTGGAGGAATACACAATGAGCAGTTCTTC
cdr3_aa: CASSPGGIHNEQFF
clone_size: NA
v_call: TRBV14
j_call: TRBJ2-1
d_call: NA

cdr3_nt: TGTGCCAGTAGTCTCTTCGGGACAGTCTCCTCCTATGGCTACACCTTC
cdr3_aa: CASSLFGTVSSYGYTF
clone_size: once
v_call: TRBV19
j_call: TRBJ1-2
d_call: TRBD1

cdr3_nt: TGTGCCAGCAGCGTCACAGGGGGCACTTTCGGTGAGCAGTTCTTC
cdr3_aa: CASSVTGGTFGEQFF
clone_size: NA
v_call: TRBV7-8
j_call: TRBJ2-1
d_call: TRBD1

cdr3_nt: TGTGCCAGCAGTTCCCGGACTACTACAGTGTACTTC
cdr3_aa: CASSSRTTTVYF
clone_size: NA
v_call: TRBV28
j_call: TRBJ2-5
d_call: NA

cdr3_nt: TGCGCCAGCACAGGGGACGGGGCCAACGTCCTGACTTTC
cdr3_aa: CASTGDGANVLTF
clone_size: NA
v_call: TRBV5-1
j_call: TRBJ2-6
d_call: NA

cdr3_nt: TGTGCCAGCAGTGAAGTTAGGGGTTCTGGAAACACCATATATTTT
cdr3_aa: CASSEVRGSGNTIYF
clone_size: NA
v_call: TRBV2
j_call: TRBJ1-3
d_call: NA

cdr3_nt: TGTGCCAGCTCACCAAGGGTGTCCGGGGAGCTGTTTTTT
cdr3_aa: CASSPRVSGELFF
clone_size: NA
v_call: TRBV18
j_call: TRBJ2-2
d_call: NA

cdr3_nt: TGTGCCAGCAGTTTGTGGACCCTTAACGGACAGGAAAACAATCAGCCCCAGCATTTT
cdr3_aa: CASSLWTLNGQENNQPQHF
clone_size: NA
v_call: TRBV27
j_call: TRBJ1-5
d_call: TRBD1